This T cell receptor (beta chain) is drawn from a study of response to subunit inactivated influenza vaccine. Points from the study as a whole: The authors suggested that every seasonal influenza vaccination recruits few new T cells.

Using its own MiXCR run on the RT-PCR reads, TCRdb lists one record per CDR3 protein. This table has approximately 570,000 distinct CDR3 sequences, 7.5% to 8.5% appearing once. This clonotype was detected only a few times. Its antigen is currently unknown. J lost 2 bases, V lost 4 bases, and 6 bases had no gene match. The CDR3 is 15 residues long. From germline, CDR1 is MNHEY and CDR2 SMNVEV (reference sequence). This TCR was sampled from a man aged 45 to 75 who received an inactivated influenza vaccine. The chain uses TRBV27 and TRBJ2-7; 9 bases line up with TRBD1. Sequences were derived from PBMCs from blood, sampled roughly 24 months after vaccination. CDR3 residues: CASSYRTGGPYEQYF. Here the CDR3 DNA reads TGTGCCAGCAGTTACCGTACAGGGGGCCCCTACGAGCAGTACTTC.